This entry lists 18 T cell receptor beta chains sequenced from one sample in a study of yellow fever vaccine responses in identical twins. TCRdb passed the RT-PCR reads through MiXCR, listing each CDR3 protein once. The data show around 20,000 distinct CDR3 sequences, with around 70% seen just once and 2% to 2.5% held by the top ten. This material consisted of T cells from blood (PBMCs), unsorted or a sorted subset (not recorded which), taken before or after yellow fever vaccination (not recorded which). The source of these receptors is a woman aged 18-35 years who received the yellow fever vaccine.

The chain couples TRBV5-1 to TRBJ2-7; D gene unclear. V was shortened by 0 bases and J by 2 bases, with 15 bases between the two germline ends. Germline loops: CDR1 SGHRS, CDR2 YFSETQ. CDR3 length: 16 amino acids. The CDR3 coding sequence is TGCGCCAGCAGCTTGGATCTCGCCATCAACACCTACGAGCAGTACTTC. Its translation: CASSLDLAINTYEQYF.

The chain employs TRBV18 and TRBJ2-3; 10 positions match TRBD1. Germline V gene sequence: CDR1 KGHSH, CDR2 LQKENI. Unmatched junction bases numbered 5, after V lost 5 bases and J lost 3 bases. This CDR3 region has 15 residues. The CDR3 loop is CASSARDRGTDTQYF. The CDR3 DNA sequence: TGTGCCAGCTCAGCTCGGGACAGGGGAACAGATACGCAGTATTTT. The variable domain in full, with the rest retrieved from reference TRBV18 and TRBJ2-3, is NAGVMQNPRHLVRRRGQEARLRCSPMKGHSHVYWYRQLPEEGLKFMVYLQKENIIDESGMPKERFSAEFPKEGPSILRIQQVVRGDSAAYFCASSARDRGTDTQYFGPGTRLTVL.

CDR3 DNA: TGTGCCATCAGTGACGGGACTCTCGGGGCCTACAATGAGCAGTTCTTC. Its translation is CAISDGTLGAYNEQFF. The chain is built from TRBV10-3 and TRBJ2-1, with a possible D match to TRBD2 (6 bases). This CDR3 region has 16 residues. V dropped 3 bases and J dropped 2 bases, with 14 bases sitting between them. Germline loops: CDR1 ENHRY, CDR2 SYGVKD.

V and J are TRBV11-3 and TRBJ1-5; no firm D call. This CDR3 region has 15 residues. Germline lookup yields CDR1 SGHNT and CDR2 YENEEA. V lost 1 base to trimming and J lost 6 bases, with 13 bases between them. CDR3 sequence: CASSLVGSKGQPQHF. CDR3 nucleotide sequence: TGTGCCAGCAGCTTAGTGGGGAGTAAAGGTCAGCCCCAGCATTTT.

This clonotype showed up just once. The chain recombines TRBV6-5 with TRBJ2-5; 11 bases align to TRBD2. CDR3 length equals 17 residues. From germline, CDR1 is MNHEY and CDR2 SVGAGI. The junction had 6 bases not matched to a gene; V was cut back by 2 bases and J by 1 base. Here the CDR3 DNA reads TGTGCCAGCAGTTACGCCACTAGCGGGGGTTCCCAAGAGACCCAGTACTTC. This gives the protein CASSYATSGGSQETQYF.

DNA of the CDR3: TGTGCCAGCTCACCGCCAGGGACAGGGGGCGTACAGTATTTT. This translates into CASSPPGTGGVQYF. The chain has TRBV18 and TRBJ2-3, with 12 bases aligning to TRBD1. CDR1 KGHSH and CDR2 LQKENI come from the germline V gene. The CDR3 length is 14 residues. The junction had 7 bases not matched to a gene; V was cut back by 3 bases and J by 12 bases.

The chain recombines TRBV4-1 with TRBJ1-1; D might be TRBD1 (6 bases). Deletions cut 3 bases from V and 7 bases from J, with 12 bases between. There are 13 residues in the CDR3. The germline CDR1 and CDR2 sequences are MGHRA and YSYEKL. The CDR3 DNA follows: TGCGCCAGCAGCCACGGACAGCAAGATGAAGCTTTCTTT. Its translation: CASSHGQQDEAFF.

As DNA, the CDR3 is TGTGCCAGCAGCTCCGACAGCACCGCCTCTGGAAACACCATATATTTT. Translated: CASSSDSTASGNTIYF. The chain carries TRBV5-6 and TRBJ1-3; a weak D match, TRBD1 (5 bases). Germline CDR1 SGHDT, CDR2 YYEEEE. Trimming removed 3 bases from V and 0 bases from J, with 13 bases in between. This CDR3 contains 16 residues.

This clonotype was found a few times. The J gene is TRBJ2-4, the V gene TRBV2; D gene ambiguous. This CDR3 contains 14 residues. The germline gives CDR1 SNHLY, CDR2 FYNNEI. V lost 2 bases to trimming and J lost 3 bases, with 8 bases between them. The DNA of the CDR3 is TGTGCCAGCAGTGAAAGCGTGGGCAAAAACATTCAGTACTTC. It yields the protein CASSESVGKNIQYF. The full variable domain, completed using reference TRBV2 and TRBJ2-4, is EPEVTQTPSHQVTQMGQEVILRCVPISNHLYFYWYRQILGQKVEFLVSFYNNEISEKSEIFDDQFSVERPDGSNFTLKIRSTKLEDSAMYFCASSESVGKNIQYFGAGTRLSVL.

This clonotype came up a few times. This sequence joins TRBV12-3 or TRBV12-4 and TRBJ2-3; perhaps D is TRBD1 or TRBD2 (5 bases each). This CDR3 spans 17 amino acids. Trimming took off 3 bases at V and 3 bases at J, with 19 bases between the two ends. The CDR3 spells CASSLRGGLGVTDTQYF. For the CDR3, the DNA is TGTGCCAGCAGTTTGCGAGGAGGCTTGGGGGTGACAGATACGCAGTATTTT.

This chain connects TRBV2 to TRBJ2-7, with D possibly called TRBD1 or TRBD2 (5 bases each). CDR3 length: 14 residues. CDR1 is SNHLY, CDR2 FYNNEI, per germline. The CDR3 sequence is CASSEPRGSNEQYV. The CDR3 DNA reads TGTGCCAGCAGTGAACCCCGGGGCTCCAACGAGCAGTACGTC.

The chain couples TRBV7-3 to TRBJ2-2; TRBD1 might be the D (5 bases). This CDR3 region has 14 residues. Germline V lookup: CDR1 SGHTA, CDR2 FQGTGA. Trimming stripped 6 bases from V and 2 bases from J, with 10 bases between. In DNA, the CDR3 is TGTGCCAGCAGTCCACAGGCTAACACCGGGGAGCTGTTTTTT. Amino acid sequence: CASSPQANTGELFF.

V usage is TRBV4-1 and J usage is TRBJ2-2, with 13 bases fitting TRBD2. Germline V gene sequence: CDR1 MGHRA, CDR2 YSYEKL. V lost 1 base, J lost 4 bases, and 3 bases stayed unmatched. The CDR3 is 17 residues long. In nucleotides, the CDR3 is TGCGCCAGCAGCCAAGTGACTAGCGGGGGGATCACCGGGGAGCTGTTTTTT. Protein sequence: CASSQVTSGGITGELFF.

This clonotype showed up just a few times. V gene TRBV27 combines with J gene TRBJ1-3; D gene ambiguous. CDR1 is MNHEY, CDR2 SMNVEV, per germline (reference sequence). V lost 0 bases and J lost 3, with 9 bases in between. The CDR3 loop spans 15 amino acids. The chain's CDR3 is CASSLSMGFGNTIYF. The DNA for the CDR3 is TGTGCCAGCAGTTTATCGATGGGCTTTGGAAACACCATATATTTT.

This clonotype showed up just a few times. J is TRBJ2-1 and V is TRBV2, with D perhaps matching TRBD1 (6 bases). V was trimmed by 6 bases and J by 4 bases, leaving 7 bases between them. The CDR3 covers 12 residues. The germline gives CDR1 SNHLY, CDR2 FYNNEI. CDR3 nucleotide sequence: TGTGCCAGCAGGAGGGGGTACAATGAGCAGTTCTTC. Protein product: CASRRGYNEQFF.

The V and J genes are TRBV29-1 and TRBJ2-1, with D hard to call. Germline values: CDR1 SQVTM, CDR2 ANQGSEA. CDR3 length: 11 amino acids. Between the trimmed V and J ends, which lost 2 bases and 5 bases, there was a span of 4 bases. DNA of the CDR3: TGCAGCGTTGAACTCAACAATGAGCAGTTCTTC. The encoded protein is CSVELNNEQFF.

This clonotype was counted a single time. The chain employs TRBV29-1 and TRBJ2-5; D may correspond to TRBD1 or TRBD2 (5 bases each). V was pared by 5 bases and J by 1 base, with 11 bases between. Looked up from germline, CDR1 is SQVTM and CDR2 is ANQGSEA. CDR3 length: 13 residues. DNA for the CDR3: TGCAGCGTTAGACCGGGGCTCCAAGAGACCCAGTACTTC. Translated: CSVRPGLQETQYF.

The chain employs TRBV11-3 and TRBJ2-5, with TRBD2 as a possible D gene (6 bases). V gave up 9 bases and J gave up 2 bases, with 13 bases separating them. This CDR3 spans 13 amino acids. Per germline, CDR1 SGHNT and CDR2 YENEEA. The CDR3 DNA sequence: TGTGCCAGGCCAACGGGGGAACAAGAGACCCAGTACTTC. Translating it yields CARPTGEQETQYF.